These T cell receptor beta chains were read from a single sample in a study of blood T cells in healthy people across ages. MiXCR was run by TCRdb on the 5' RACE reads, yielding one entry per CDR3 protein. The sample lists around 1,800,000 distinct CDR3 sequences; roughly two fifths were seen once. The sample comprised blood. The receptors stem from a human donor in good health. CDR3s include the opening cysteine and the closing phenylalanine or tryptophan. D genes are given only for firm matches. Clone size is stated in some rows and not others, as once, few, many or a class when expanded.

J gene: TRBJ2-7; V gene: TRBV7-2; D gene: .; clone size: few; CDR3 protein: CASSVTGRTPTYEQYF; CDR3 DNA: TGTGCCAGCAGCGTAACAGGCAGGACACCCACCTACGAGCAGTACTTC
J gene: TRBJ2-1; V gene: TRBV20-1; D gene: .; clone size: .; CDR3 protein: CSARDDVSVTYNEQFF; CDR3 DNA: TGCAGTGCTAGAGATGATGTGAGCGTGACCTACAATGAGCAGTTCTTC
J gene: TRBJ1-1; V gene: TRBV2; D gene: .; clone size: .; CDR3 protein: CASTMRGGGSGAFF; CDR3 DNA: TGTGCCAGCACTATGAGGGGGGGAGGCTCTGGAGCTTTCTTT
J gene: TRBJ2-3; V gene: TRBV12-5; D gene: TRBD2; clone size: .; CDR3 protein: CASDLTSEATDTQYF; CDR3 DNA: TGTGCTAGTGACTTGACTAGCGAAGCCACAGATACGCAGTATTTT
J gene: TRBJ2-1; V gene: TRBV20-1; D gene: TRBD1; clone size: .; CDR3 protein: CSALDRGHMDEQFF; CDR3 DNA: TGCAGTGCCCTGGACAGGGGGCATATGGATGAGCAGTTCTTC
J gene: TRBJ1-6; V gene: TRBV12-3/TRBV12-4; D gene: .; clone size: .; CDR3 protein: CASSIRQTSTPLHF; CDR3 DNA: TGTGCCAGCAGTATCCGACAGACATCGACACCCCTCCACTTT
J gene: TRBJ2-3; V gene: TRBV7-2; D gene: .; clone size: .; CDR3 protein: CASTDRGGTDTQYF; CDR3 DNA: TGTGCCAGTACTGACCGCGGGGGCACAGATACGCAGTATTTT
J gene: TRBJ2-3; V gene: TRBV6-1; D gene: TRBD2; clone size: .; CDR3 protein: CASIFSGVRTDTQYF; CDR3 DNA: TGTGCCAGCATCTTTAGCGGGGTCCGCACAGATACGCAGTATTTT
J gene: TRBJ1-6; V gene: TRBV20-1; D gene: .; clone size: once; CDR3 protein: CSARVRGGSPLHF; CDR3 DNA: TGCAGTGCTAGAGTTAGGGGTGGTTCACCCCTCCACTTT
J gene: TRBJ2-7; V gene: TRBV25-1; D gene: TRBD1; clone size: .; CDR3 protein: CASGRTGEQYF; CDR3 DNA: TGTGCCAGCGGTAGGACAGGCGAGCAGTACTTC
J gene: TRBJ1-5; V gene: TRBV6-1; D gene: TRBD1; clone size: .; CDR3 protein: CASRSRDSYNQPQHF; CDR3 DNA: TGTGCCAGCAGGAGCCGGGACAGCTACAATCAGCCCCAGCATTTT
J gene: TRBJ2-3; V gene: TRBV5-6; D gene: .; clone size: .; CDR3 protein: CASSWLSADTQYF; CDR3 DNA: TGTGCCAGCAGCTGGTTGAGCGCAGATACGCAGTATTTT
J gene: TRBJ2-3; V gene: TRBV5-1; D gene: .; clone size: .; CDR3 protein: CASSLARGETDTQYF; CDR3 DNA: TGCGCCAGCAGCTTGGCGAGGGGGGAGACGGATACGCAGTATTTT
J gene: TRBJ2-5; V gene: TRBV29-1; D gene: TRBD2; clone size: many; CDR3 protein: CSVSSGGFGETQYF; CDR3 DNA: TGCAGCGTTAGTAGCGGGGGTTTCGGAGAGACCCAGTACTTC
J gene: TRBJ2-3; V gene: TRBV7-8; D gene: .; clone size: few; CDR3 protein: CASSQAGSRTDTQYF; CDR3 DNA: TGTGCCAGCAGCCAGGCGGGCAGTCGCACAGATACGCAGTATTTT
J gene: TRBJ2-7; V gene: TRBV28; D gene: .; clone size: .; CDR3 protein: CASSSSGEANYEQYF; CDR3 DNA: TGTGCCAGCAGTTCCTCAGGGGAGGCGAACTACGAGCAGTACTTC
J gene: TRBJ2-7; V gene: TRBV7-2; D gene: .; clone size: few; CDR3 protein: CASSLFSGRKRYEQYF; CDR3 DNA: TGTGCCAGCAGCTTGTTTTCGGGACGAAAGAGATACGAGCAGTACTTC
J gene: TRBJ2-4; V gene: TRBV6-5; D gene: .; clone size: few; CDR3 protein: CASSTYREIAKNIQYF; CDR3 DNA: TGTGCCAGCAGTACATACAGGGAAATAGCCAAAAACATTCAGTACTTC
J gene: TRBJ2-3; V gene: TRBV6-6; D gene: TRBD1; clone size: few; CDR3 protein: CASSYSWDSDTDTQYF; CDR3 DNA: TGTGCCAGCAGTTACAGCTGGGACAGTGACACAGATACGCAGTATTTT
J gene: TRBJ2-6; V gene: TRBV6-6; D gene: .; clone size: few; CDR3 protein: CASSPIDSPSGANVLTF; CDR3 DNA: TGTGCCAGCAGCCCCATTGACAGCCCCTCTGGGGCCAACGTCCTGACTTTC
J gene: TRBJ2-1; V gene: TRBV6-2/TRBV6-3; D gene: TRBD2; clone size: .; CDR3 protein: CASSSTSGPLWEQFF; CDR3 DNA: TGTGCCAGCAGTTCCACTAGCGGCCCGCTTTGGGAGCAGTTCTTC
J gene: TRBJ2-1; V gene: TRBV4-2; D gene: TRBD2; clone size: few; CDR3 protein: CASSPFSGGDSYNEQFF; CDR3 DNA: TGTGCCAGCAGCCCGTTTAGCGGGGGTGATTCCTACAATGAGCAGTTCTTC
J gene: TRBJ1-1; V gene: TRBV7-9; D gene: TRBD1; clone size: .; CDR3 protein: CASSKPGTGAEAFF; CDR3 DNA: TGTGCCAGCAGCAAGCCCGGGACAGGGGCTGAAGCTTTCTTT
J gene: TRBJ1-6; V gene: TRBV6-2/TRBV6-3; D gene: TRBD1; clone size: .; CDR3 protein: CASRPPTGNSPLHF; CDR3 DNA: TGTGCCAGCAGACCACCGACAGGGAATTCACCCCTCCACTTT
J gene: TRBJ2-3; V gene: TRBV18; D gene: .; clone size: .; CDR3 protein: CASSLRTADSTDTQYF; CDR3 DNA: TGTGCCAGCTCACTTCGGACAGCGGATAGCACAGATACGCAGTATTTT
J gene: TRBJ2-1; V gene: TRBV12-5; D gene: TRBD2; clone size: .; CDR3 protein: CASGLGGLAGTEQFF; CDR3 DNA: TGTGCTAGTGGTTTGGGGGGACTAGCGGGGACTGAGCAGTTCTTC
J gene: TRBJ2-7; V gene: TRBV5-6; D gene: .; clone size: few; CDR3 protein: CASSFGRPLYEQYF; CDR3 DNA: TGTGCCAGCAGCTTCGGTAGGCCCCTCTACGAGCAGTACTTC
J gene: TRBJ2-7; V gene: TRBV20-1; D gene: TRBD2; clone size: .; CDR3 protein: CSPLDRGGYEQYF; CDR3 DNA: TGCAGCCCGCTAGATCGGGGGGGCTACGAGCAGTACTTC